This passage covers 19 T cell receptor beta chains from one sample sequenced in a study of cytomegalovirus exposure and HLA in healthy donors. PCR employed 60 Vbeta and 13 Jbeta primers. Sequencing used immunoSEQ multiplex PCR; TCRdb keeps in-frame clones, though not all of them. This table has some 150,000 clones, roughly 77% appearing once. The sequenced sample was PBMCs. These TCRs come from a woman aged 25 to 39 in good health and CMV-seronegative.

On this clone itself: The CDR3 end shows no conserved phenylalanine or tryptophan, and so a read error is likely. It is unclear where the CDR3 begins or ends on the DNA, so no DNA is shown, and the CDR3 is as TCRdb lists it. The V call is TRBV12-5, the J call TRBJ2-7; the table's D call, TRBD1, has no DNA check behind it. Termini included, the CDR3 measures 10 amino acids. Germline V CDR1 and CDR2: LGHNT, FRNRAP. CDR3 protein: CASGWVTGGG.

V and J are TRBV11-2 and TRBJ2-7; possibly TRBD1 for D (5 bases). Germline V gene sequence: CDR1 SGHAT, CDR2 FQNNGV. V gave up 4 bases and J gave up 0 bases, with 16 bases separating them. The CDR3 is 16 amino acids. Here the CDR3 reads CASSSWTRRGSYEQYF. The CDR3 DNA is TGTGCCAGCAGCTCTTGGACAAGGCGAGGCTCCTACGAGCAGTACTTC.

V is TRBV5-8 and J is TRBJ2-5; 7 nucleotides match TRBD1. The V gene's germline CDR1 is SGHTS and CDR2 YDEGEE. The junction had 5 bases not matched to a gene; V was cut back by 4 bases and J by 2 bases. The CDR3 covers 14 residues. The CDR3 DNA reads TGTGCCAGCAGCCCAGGGACAGTACAAGAGACCCAGTACTTC. Residues: CASSPGTVQETQYF.

There are a few counts of this clone. The chain employs TRBV6-1 and TRBJ1-2, with 7 bases identical to TRBD1. The CDR3 has 14 residues. The germline V gene encodes CDR1 MNHNS and CDR2 SASEGT. V trimming: 8 bases; J trimming: 4 bases; junction bases outside the gene matches: 10. CDR3 in amino acids: CASDPGTVGYGYTF. DNA of the CDR3: TGTGCCAGCGACCCCGGGACAGTTGGCTATGGCTACACCTTC.

CDR3 sequence: CASSVGGFPISRETQYF. The CDR3 DNA reads as TGCGCCAGCAGTGTAGGGGGATTCCCTATAAGCAGAGAGACCCAGTACTTC. V gene TRBV10-1 combines with J gene TRBJ2-5, with D maybe TRBD1 (6 bases). This CDR3 spans 17 amino acids. The germline V and J ends were trimmed by 4 bases and 4 bases, with 22 bases remaining between them. Germline V gives CDR1 WNHNN, CDR2 SYGVQD (reference sequence).

This clone was observed a handful of times. The CDR3, as DNA: TGCGCCAGCAGCTTGCATGTAGAGACCCAGTACTTC. This codes for CASSLHVETQYF. The chain uses TRBV5-1 and TRBJ2-5; no reliable D call. Germline V CDR1 and CDR2: SGHRS, YFSETQ. This CDR3 is built from 12 residues. With 1 base removed from V and 4 bases from J, the gap between germline ends came to 5 bases. The full variable domain, with the rest looked up from reference TRBV5-1 and TRBJ2-5, is KAGVTQTPRYLIKTRGQQVTLSCSPISGHRSVSWYQQTPGQGLQFLFEYFSETQRNKGNFPGRFSGRQFSNSRSEMNVSTLELGDSALYLCASSLHVETQYFGPGTRLLVL.

In this sample, this clone turned up a few times. Here the CDR3 DNA reads TGTGCCAGCAGTGTCACAGGGGAAGGAGATACTGAAGCTTTCTTT. Its translation is CASSVTGEGDTEAFF. This chain uses TRBV27 with TRBJ1-1; 7 nucleotides agree with TRBD1. Germline V gene lookup returns CDR1 MNHEY and CDR2 SMNVEV (reference sequence). V trimming: 5 bases; J trimming: 5 bases; junction bases outside the gene matches: 11. The CDR3 contains 15 residues.

The chain uses TRBV5-6 and TRBJ1-1; 8 bases are shared with TRBD1. The ends lost 3 bases at V and 5 bases at J; junction bases unmatched: 6. Germline loops: CDR1 SGHDT, CDR2 YYEEEE. The CDR3 totals 14 residues. In DNA, the CDR3 is TGTGCCAGCAGCTCCCCCACAGGGGGGACTGAAGCTTTCTTT. Protein sequence: CASSSPTGGTEAFF.

A note on this clone: Other DNA variants within this sample encode the same CDR3. The chain employs TRBV19 and TRBJ2-1; D is uncertain. CDR3 length: 12 amino acids. CDR1 LNHDA and CDR2 SQIVND come from the germline V gene (reference sequence). The V end lost 5 bases, the J end lost 1 base, and 3 bases lay between the germline ends. The DNA of the CDR3 is TGTGCCAGTAGTCTATCCTACAATGAGCAGTTCTTC. Amino acid sequence: CASSLSYNEQFF.

The chain has TRBV11-2 and TRBJ2-2; 7 bases match TRBD1. This CDR3 has 16 amino acids. Germline V gives CDR1 SGHAT, CDR2 FQNNGV. J gave up 3 bases and V 8 bases, and 12 bases lay outside the gene matches. The CDR3, as DNA: TGTGCCAGCCAGCCAAACAGGGGAATAGACACCGGGGAGCTGTTTTTT. It encodes CASQPNRGIDTGELFF.

The chain joins TRBV4-1 to TRBJ2-1, with D possibly being TRBD2 (6 bases). The germline V gene has CDR1 MGHRA and CDR2 YSYEKL. The CDR3 sequence is 16 residues long. V was shortened by 3 bases and J by 3 bases, with 15 bases between the two germline ends. The DNA of the CDR3 is TGCGCCAGCAGCCAGGGGAGCGGGTCCCTCTACAATGAGCAGTTCTTC. Its protein is CASSQGSGSLYNEQFF.

The CDR3 spells CASSGTGGSYGYTF. As DNA, the CDR3 is TGTGCCAGTAGTGGGACAGGGGGCTCCTATGGCTACACCTTC. J is TRBJ1-2 and V is TRBV19; 12 bases are a match to TRBD1. The CDR3 totals 14 residues. From germline, CDR1 is LNHDA and CDR2 SQIVND (reference sequence). V lost 5 bases and J lost 4; bases outside the gene matches: 2.

The sample holds a few counts of this clone. In DNA, the CDR3 is TGTGCCAGCAGGGGTCTCGACGGGCAGCCCCAGCATTTT. It specifies CASRGLDGQPQHF. V is TRBV2 and J is TRBJ1-5; no clear D. The CDR3 has 13 residues. Deletions cut 6 bases from V and 7 bases from J, with 13 bases between. The V gene's germline CDR1 is SNHLY and CDR2 FYNNEI.

There are a few counts of this clone. This sequence joins TRBV6-6 and TRBJ1-5, with D hard to call. Trimming stripped 4 bases from V and 4 bases from J, with 8 bases between. The CDR3 covers 13 residues. Germline loops: CDR1 MNHNY, CDR2 SVGAGI (reference sequence). CDR3 DNA sequence: TGTGCCAGCAGTTTCGGGGTGAATCAGCCCCAGCATTTT. Its translation: CASSFGVNQPQHF.

This sequence joins TRBV19 and TRBJ2-2; D might be TRBD2 (6 bases). The CDR3 is 16 residues long. Germline-derived CDR1 and CDR2 are LNHDA and SQIVND (reference sequence). V lost 3 bases and J 3 bases, leaving 14 bases between the germline ends. The CDR3 nucleotides are TGTGCCAGTAGTATCCGGAGTAGCGGTGACACCGGGGAGCTGTTTTTT. Encoded protein: CASSIRSSGDTGELFF.

CDR3 DNA sequence: TGTGCCTGGGAAAGGGACACCGGCACAGATACGCAGTATTTT. Its translation is CAWERDTGTDTQYF. The J gene is TRBJ2-3, the V gene TRBV30; TRBD1 is a possible D gene (6 bases). The germline gives CDR1 GTSNPN, CDR2 SVGIG (reference sequence). The CDR3 spans 14 residues. Trimming removed 5 bases at V and 1 base at J, with 13 bases between.

The rearrangement joins TRBV18 to TRBJ2-7; 7 bases align to TRBD1. Germline V gives CDR1 KGHSH, CDR2 LQKENI. The CDR3 runs to 14 residues. J lost 1 base, V lost 5 bases, and 5 bases had no gene match. The CDR3 DNA follows: TGTGCCAGCTCAGCACAGGGGCAGTCCTACGAGCAGTACGTC. Translation: CASSAQGQSYEQYV.

The V gene is TRBV11-1, the J gene TRBJ2-5; 13 nucleotides match TRBD2. The V gene end was trimmed by 5 bases and the J gene end by 3 bases; junction bases not matched to a gene: 6. Germline-derived CDR1 and CDR2 are SGHAT and FQDESV (reference sequence). The CDR3 extends over 16 amino acids. The CDR3 loop is CASSPKGLAGEETQYF. The CDR3 coding sequence is TGTGCCAGCAGCCCCAAAGGACTAGCGGGAGAAGAGACCCAGTACTTC.

This clone has just a few counts. Different DNA sequences within this sample yield the same CDR3. V gene TRBV4-2 combines with J gene TRBJ2-7, with 14 bases lining up with TRBD2. CDR1 is LGHNA and CDR2 is YNFKEQ in the germline V gene. The V gene end was trimmed by 0 bases and the J gene end by 3 bases; junction bases not matched to a gene: 1. The CDR3 has 16 residues. The chain's CDR3 is CASSQDGTSGSYEQYF. Written as DNA, the CDR3 is TGTGCCAGCAGCCAAGATGGGACTAGCGGGAGCTACGAGCAGTACTTC.